This record covers a single T cell receptor beta chain. The antigen it recognizes is unknown. Inclusive of the bounding cysteine and phenylalanine, the CDR3 is 16 residues long. The DNA is not on file. CDR1 and CDR2 are read off the germline V gene (reference sequence) as SGHNT and YYREEE. These reads were obtained on an Illumina MiSeq. TCRdb reprocessed the sequencing reads and holds a single record per CDR3 protein sequence, with no DNA. The sample table includes roughly 1,400 distinct CDR3 sequences. 10% to 15% of the sample belongs to the ten largest clones. This sample is part of a study of diagnostic markers for celiac disease (dated by TCRdb to about 2020).

This receptor was obtained from a human donor. This table probably holds off-target reads from a library built for another chain. The rearrangement combines TRBV5-4 with TRBJ2-3; no DNA is available, so the TRBD2 call from TCRdb remains unchecked. Sequenced material: either unsorted cells or a sorted T cell fraction (not recorded which). CDR3 protein: CASSLRAGGRADTQYF.